A selection of T cell receptor beta chains follows, all from one sample in a study of blood T cell repertoires in COVID-19. The method was immunoSEQ multiplex PCR; TCRdb's version includes in-frame clones alone and lacks a portion of them. The sample lists more than 200,000 clones, roughly 83% occurring once. Sequencing input: peripheral blood. The receptors originated from a man at least 80 years old with acute or convalescent COVID-19. The CDR3 runs from the conserved cysteine through the conserved F or W. The D gene is left open where the match is weak. The size of a clone is reported for some rows only, either as once, few or many, or as a class for expanded clones.

abundance	v_gene	j_gene	d_gene	CDR3nt	CDR3aa
.	TRBV5-4	TRBJ1-1	TRBD1	TGTGCCAGCAGCTTGGAGACAGGGACGAACACTGAAGCTTTCTTT	CASSLETGTNTEAFF
.	TRBV7-9	TRBJ2-3	TRBD2	TGTGCCAGCAGCTTGGAGACGGGACTAGCGGGGGCCCTCACAGATACGCAGTATTTT	CASSLETGLAGALTDTQYF
.	TRBV28	TRBJ2-7	TRBD1	TGTGCCAGCAGGGAAAACAGGGGGCGCTCCTACGAGCAGTACTTC	CASRENRGRSYEQYF
.	TRBV24-1	TRBJ2-1	TRBD1	TGTGCCACCTCGACAGGGGTACACAATGAGCAGTTCTTC	CATSTGVHNEQFF
.	TRBV6-5	TRBJ2-7	TRBD2	TGTGCCAGCAGTTACGTTCCGGGACTAGCGGGAGGGGAGTACTTC	CASSYVPGLAGGEYF
.	TRBV7-9	TRBJ1-1	TRBD1	TGTGCCAGCAGCCCCCGACAGGGTGGGGTGAACACTGAAGCTTTCTTT	CASSPRQGGVNTEAFF
.	TRBV7-8	TRBJ2-5	TRBD1	TGTGCCAGCAGCCCCCAGGACAGGGGGCGCGGGGCGGTAGGAGAGACCCAGTACTTC	CASSPQDRGRGAVGETQYF
.	TRBV5-1	TRBJ1-1	TRBD1	TGCGCCAGCAGCCTTGGGGGGACAGGACAAAGGACTGAAGCTTTCTTT	CASSLGGTGQRTEAFF
.	TRBV5-1	TRBJ1-2	.	TGCGCCAGCAGCTTGGCGCCGAGGCAGGGAGGTTATGGCTACACCTTC	CASSLAPRQGGYGYTF
.	TRBV18	TRBJ1-2	TRBD1	TGTGCCAGCTCACCACTCTTTCCGGGACAGGGCCATAGCTATGGCTACACCTTC	CASSPLFPGQGHSYGYTF
.	TRBV24-1	TRBJ2-1	TRBD1	TGTGCCACCAGTGATCCTAGACAGGGGGGGAATGAGCAGTTCTTC	CATSDPRQGGNEQFF
.	TRBV19	TRBJ1-2	TRBD1	TGTGCCAGTACCTTTCCCCGGAGGACAGGCGGGGGCTACACCTTC	CASTFPRRTGGGYTF
.	TRBV2	TRBJ1-1	.	TGTGCCAGCAGGGGGGGAAGGGGTAACACTGAAGCTTTCTTT	CASRGGRGNTEAFF
.	TRBV24-1	TRBJ2-7	TRBD1	TGTGCCACCAGTGATTCTCCCGGGGAGACAGGGTTGGGAGAGCAGTACTTC	CATSDSPGETGLGEQYF
.	TRBV4-1	TRBJ1-1	TRBD1	TGCGCCAGCAGCACCCGGGACAGGGGGTTCACTGAAGCTTTCTTT	CASSTRDRGFTEAFF
.	TRBV4-2	TRBJ2-2	TRBD1	TGTGCCAGCAGCCAACTACCGGGTGGGACAGGGGGTTCGGCCGGGGAGCTGTTTTTT	CASSQLPGGTGGSAGELFF
.	TRBV9	TRBJ2-1	TRBD2	TGTGCCAGCAGTCTTCGGCTAGCGGGGACCTCCTACAATGAGCAGTTCTTC	CASSLRLAGTSYNEQFF
few	TRBV5-4	TRBJ2-7	.	TGTGCCAGCAGCTTAGGACAAGGGGGAAACTACGAGCAGTACTTC	CASSLGQGGNYEQYF